This TCR beta chain was sequenced during a study of T cell repertoires in cytomegalovirus infection. Across the study: Carrying CMV and the relevant HLA type showed in public TCR beta signatures.

Findings and caveats of the study: Cumulative frequency of public TCR beta families picked out carriers of CMV plus the relevant HLA.

The CDR3 length is 14 residues. CDR1 is SEHNR and CDR2 is FQNEAQ in the germline V gene (reference sequence). The V gene end was trimmed by 6 bases and the J gene end by 7 bases; junction bases not matched to a gene: 8. From the reads, TCRdb called clonotypes with MiXCR, one entry per CDR3 protein. The repertoire includes around 770,000 distinct CDR3 sequences, 25% to 30% of them detected once, and 10% to 15% sits in the top ten. In the case of this clonotype: The antigen remains undetermined.

V usage is TRBV7-9 and J usage is TRBJ2-2; 7 bases map to TRBD2. The input for sequencing was cultured CD8+ T cells from PBMCs, taken from culture after CMV antigen stimulation. This TCR was recovered from a human donor in good health (CMV status not recorded). Some clones in this sample may be carry-over from other donors' samples. The CDR3, as DNA: TGTGCCAGCAGTTCCGGGACTACGGGCGGGGAGCTGTTTTTT. Translating it yields CASSSGTTGGELFF.